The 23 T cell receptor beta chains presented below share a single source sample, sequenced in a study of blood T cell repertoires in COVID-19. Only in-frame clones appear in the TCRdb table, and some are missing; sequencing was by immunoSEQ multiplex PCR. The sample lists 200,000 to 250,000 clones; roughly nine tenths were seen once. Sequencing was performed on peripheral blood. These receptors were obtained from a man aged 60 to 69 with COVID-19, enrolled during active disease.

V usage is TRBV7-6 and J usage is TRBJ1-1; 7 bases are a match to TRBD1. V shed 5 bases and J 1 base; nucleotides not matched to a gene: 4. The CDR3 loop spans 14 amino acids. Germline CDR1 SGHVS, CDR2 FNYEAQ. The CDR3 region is CASSARTGNTEAFF. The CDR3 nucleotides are TGTGCCAGCAGCGCCAGGACAGGGAACACTGAAGCTTTCTTT.

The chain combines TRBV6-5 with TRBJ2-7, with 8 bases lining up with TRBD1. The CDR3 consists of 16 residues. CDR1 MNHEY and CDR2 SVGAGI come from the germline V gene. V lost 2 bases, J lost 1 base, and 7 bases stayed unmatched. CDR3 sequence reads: CASSYRGQGRSYEQYF. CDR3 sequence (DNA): TGTGCCAGCAGTTACCGCGGACAGGGACGATCCTACGAGCAGTACTTC.

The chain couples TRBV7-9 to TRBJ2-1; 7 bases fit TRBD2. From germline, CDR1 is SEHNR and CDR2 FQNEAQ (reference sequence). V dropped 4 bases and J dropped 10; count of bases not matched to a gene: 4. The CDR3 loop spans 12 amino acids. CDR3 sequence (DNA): TGTGCCAGCAGCTCCACTAGCGCGGAGCAGTTCTTC. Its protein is CASSSTSAEQFF.

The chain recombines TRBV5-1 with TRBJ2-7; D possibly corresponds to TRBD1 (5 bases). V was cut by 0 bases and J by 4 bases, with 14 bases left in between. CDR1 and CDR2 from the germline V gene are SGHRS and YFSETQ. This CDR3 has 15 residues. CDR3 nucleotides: TGCGCCAGCAGCTTGGGTACGGACAACTATTACGAGCAGTACTTC. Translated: CASSLGTDNYYEQYF.

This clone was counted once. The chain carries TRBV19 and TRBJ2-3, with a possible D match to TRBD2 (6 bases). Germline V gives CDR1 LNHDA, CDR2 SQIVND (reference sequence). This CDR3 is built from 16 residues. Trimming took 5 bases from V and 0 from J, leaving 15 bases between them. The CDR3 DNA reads TGTGCCAGTAGTGTCGGACTGGGGACTAGCACAGATACGCAGTATTTT. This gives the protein CASSVGLGTSTDTQYF.

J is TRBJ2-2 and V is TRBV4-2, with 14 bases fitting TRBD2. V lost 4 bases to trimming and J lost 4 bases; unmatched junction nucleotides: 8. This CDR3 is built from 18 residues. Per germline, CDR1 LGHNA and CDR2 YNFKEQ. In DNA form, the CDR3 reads TGTGCCAGCAGCCCAAGAGGGACTAGCGGGAGTCCCACCGGGGAGCTGTTTTTT. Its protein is CASSPRGTSGSPTGELFF.

CDR3 protein: CASSDSKRGGNTEAFF. DNA of the CDR3: TGTGCCAGCAGTGACTCTAAACGGGGAGGGAACACTGAAGCTTTCTTT. The chain links TRBV6-4 to TRBJ1-1; the D is unclear. The CDR3 has 16 residues. The V gene's germline CDR1 is MRHNA and CDR2 SNTAGT. Trimming cost V 0 bases and J 1 base, with 12 bases left between them.

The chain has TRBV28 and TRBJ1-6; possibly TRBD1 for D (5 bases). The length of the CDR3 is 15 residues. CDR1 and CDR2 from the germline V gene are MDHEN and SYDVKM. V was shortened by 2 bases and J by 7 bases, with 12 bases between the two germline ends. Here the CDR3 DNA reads TGTGCCAGCAGTTTACCTCAGGGATTAAATTCACCCCTCCACTTT. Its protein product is CASSLPQGLNSPLHF.

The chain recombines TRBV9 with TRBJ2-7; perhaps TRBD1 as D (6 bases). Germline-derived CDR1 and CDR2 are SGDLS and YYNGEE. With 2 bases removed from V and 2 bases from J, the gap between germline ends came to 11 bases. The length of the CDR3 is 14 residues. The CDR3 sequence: CASSVRDTAYEQYF. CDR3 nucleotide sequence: TGTGCCAGCAGCGTCCGGGACACCGCCTACGAGCAGTACTTC. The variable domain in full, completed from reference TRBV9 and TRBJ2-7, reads DSGVTQTPKHLITATGQRVTLRCSPRSGDLSVYWYQQSLDQGLQFLIQYYNGEERAKGNILERFSAQQFPDLHSELNLSSLELGDSALYFCASSVRDTAYEQYFGPGTRLTVT.

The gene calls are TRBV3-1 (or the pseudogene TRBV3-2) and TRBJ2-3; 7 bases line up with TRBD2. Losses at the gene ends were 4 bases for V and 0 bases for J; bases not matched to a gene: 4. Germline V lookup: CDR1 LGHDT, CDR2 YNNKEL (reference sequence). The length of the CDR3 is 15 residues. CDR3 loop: CASSRASGSTDTQYF. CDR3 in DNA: TGTGCCAGCAGCCGCGCTAGCGGTAGCACAGATACGCAGTATTTT.

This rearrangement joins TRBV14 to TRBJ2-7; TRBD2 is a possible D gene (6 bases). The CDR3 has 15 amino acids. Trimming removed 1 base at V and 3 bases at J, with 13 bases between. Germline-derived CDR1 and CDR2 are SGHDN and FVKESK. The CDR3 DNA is TGTGCCAGCAGCCAAGGGGTCGGGAGCGGCTACGAGCAGTACTTC. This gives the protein CASSQGVGSGYEQYF.

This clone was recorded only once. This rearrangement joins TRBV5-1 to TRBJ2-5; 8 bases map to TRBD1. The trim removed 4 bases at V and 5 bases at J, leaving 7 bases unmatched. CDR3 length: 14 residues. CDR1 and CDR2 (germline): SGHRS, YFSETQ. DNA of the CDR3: TGCGCCAGCAGCACGGACAGGGCCGGGGAGACCCAGTACTTC. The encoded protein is CASSTDRAGETQYF.

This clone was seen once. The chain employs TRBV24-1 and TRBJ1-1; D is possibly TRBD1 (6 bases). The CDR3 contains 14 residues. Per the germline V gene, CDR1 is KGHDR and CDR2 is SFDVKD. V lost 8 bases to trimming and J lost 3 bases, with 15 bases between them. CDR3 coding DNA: TGTGCCACCACAGCAACAGGGCGAGACACTGAAGCTTTCTTT. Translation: CATTATGRDTEAFF.

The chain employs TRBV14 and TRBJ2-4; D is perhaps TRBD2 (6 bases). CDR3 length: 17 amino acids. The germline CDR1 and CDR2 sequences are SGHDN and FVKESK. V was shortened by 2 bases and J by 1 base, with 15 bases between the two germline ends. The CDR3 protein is CASSQQTTRFAKNIQYF. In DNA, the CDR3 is TGTGCCAGCAGCCAACAGACGACTAGGTTCGCCAAAAACATTCAGTACTTC. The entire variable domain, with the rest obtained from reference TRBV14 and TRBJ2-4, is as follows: EAGVTQFPSHSVIEKGQTVTLRCDPISGHDNLYWYRRVMGKEIKFLLHFVKESKQDESGMPNNRFLAERTGGTYSTLKVQPAELEDSGVYFCASSQQTTRFAKNIQYFGAGTRLSVL.

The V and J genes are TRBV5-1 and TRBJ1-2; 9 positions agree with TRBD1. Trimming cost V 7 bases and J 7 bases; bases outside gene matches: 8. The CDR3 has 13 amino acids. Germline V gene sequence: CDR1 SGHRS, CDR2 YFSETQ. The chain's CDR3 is CASGRTGASGYTF. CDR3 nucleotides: TGCGCCAGCGGCCGGACAGGGGCCAGTGGCTACACCTTC.

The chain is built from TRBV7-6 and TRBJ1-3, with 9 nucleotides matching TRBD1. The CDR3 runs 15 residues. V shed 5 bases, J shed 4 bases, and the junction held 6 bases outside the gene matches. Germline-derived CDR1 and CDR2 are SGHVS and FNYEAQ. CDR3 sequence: CASSPRQGGGNTIYF. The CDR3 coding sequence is TGTGCCAGCAGCCCCCGACAGGGGGGAGGAAACACCATATATTTT.

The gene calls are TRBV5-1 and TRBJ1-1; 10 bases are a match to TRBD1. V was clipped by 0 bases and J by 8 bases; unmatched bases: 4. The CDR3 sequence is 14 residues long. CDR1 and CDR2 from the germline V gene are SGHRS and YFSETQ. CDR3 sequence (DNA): TGCGCCAGCAGCTTGGGACAGGGGGCTATAGAAGCTTTCTTT. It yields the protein CASSLGQGAIEAFF.

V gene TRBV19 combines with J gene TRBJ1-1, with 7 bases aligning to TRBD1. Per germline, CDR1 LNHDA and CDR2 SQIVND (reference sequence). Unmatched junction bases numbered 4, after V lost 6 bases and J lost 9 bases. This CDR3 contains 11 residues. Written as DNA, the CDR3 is TGTGCCAGTAGGGAGGGACAGCAAGCTTTCTTT. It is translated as CASREGQQAFF.

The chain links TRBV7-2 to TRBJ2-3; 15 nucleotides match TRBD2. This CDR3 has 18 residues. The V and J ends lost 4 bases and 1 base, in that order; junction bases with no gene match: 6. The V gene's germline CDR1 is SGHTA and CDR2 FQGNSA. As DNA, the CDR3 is TGTGCCAGCAGCTCCGGACTAGCGGGAGGGCCTGGCACAGATACGCAGTATTTT. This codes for CASSSGLAGGPGTDTQYF.

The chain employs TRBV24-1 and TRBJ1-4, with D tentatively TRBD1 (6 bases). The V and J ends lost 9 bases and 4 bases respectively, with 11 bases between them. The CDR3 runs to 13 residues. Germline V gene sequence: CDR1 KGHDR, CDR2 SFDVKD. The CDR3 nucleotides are TGTGCCACCTCCCGAGGGGGTAATGAAAAACTGTTTTTT. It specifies CATSRGGNEKLFF.

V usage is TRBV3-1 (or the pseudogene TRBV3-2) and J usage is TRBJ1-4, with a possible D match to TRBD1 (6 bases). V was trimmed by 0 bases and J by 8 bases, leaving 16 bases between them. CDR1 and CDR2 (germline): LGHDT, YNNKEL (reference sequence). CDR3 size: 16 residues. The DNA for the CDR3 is TGTGCCAGCAGCCAAGATCCGGGGGGTAGGGGGGAAAAACTGTTTTTT. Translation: CASSQDPGGRGEKLFF.

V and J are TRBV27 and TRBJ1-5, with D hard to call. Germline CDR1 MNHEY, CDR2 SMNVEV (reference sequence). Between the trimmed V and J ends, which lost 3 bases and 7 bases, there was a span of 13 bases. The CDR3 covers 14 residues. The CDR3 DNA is TGTGCCAGCAGTTTGTTCCGCGCGGAGCAGCCCCAGCATTTT. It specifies CASSLFRAEQPQHF.

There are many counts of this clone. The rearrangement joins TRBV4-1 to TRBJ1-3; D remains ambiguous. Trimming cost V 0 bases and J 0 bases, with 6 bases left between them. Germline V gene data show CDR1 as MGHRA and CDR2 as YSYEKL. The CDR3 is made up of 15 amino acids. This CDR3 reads CASSQDGNSGNTIYF. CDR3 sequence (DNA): TGCGCCAGCAGCCAAGACGGGAACTCTGGAAACACCATATATTTT.